The clone carrying this T cell receptor beta chain came up many times. This sample was taken from a study of metastatic and nonmetastatic thyroid tumors. Study details: Comparative analysis of repertoires was undertaken across blood and tumor or nodule tissue obtained from malignant and benign thyroid patients.

No patient had received any treatment before thyroid surgery. Trimming took 4 bases from V and 4 from J; bases not matched to a gene: 7. The CDR3 covers 14 residues. CDR1 is GTSNPN and CDR2 is SVGIG in the germline V gene (reference sequence). In the original workflow: A classifier of distant metastasis in papillary thyroid cancer was built from CDR3 differences (across clinicopathological groups). Via MiXCR, TCRdb re-called the PCR reads. The V and J calls here are based on TCRdb, not the publication. The table has about 40,000 clones, less than 15% seen once; the top ten hold around a tenth. The rearrangement joins TRBV30 to TRBJ2-5, with 9 nucleotides matching TRBD2. The sequencing input was blood. This TCR was sampled from a female donor with papillary thyroid cancer or a benign thyroid nodule (not recorded which). Some clones in this sample may be carry-over from other donors' samples. CDR3 DNA: TGTGCCTGGACAGGGGCGGGAGGGCTAGAGACCCAGTACTTC. It specifies CAWTGAGGLETQYF.